This is a list of T cell receptor beta chains from one sample in a study of blood T cells in healthy people across ages. TCRdb re-analysed the 5' RACE reads in MiXCR, keeping a single row per CDR3 protein. The sample lists 550,000 to 700,000 distinct CDR3 sequences, about 26% seen once, with around 20% in the top ten. Sequencing input: blood. Every receptor here comes from a woman between 65 and 79 years old in good health. Each CDR3 is given with its conserved first and last residue. The D gene is left open where the match is weak. Clone size, where shown, is once, few, many, or a class for clones that have expanded.

clone_size,v_call,j_call,d_call,cdr3_aa,cdr3_nt
.,TRBV20-1,TRBJ1-1,.,CSETGTSNTEAFF,TGCAGCGAGACCGGGACCTCGAACACTGAAGCTTTCTTT
.,TRBV6-6,TRBJ2-7,.,CASSFPGQEAYEQYF,TGTGCCAGCAGTTTCCCGGGACAAGAAGCCTACGAGCAGTACTTC
.,TRBV4-2,TRBJ1-4,.,CASSQEMKGVTNEKLFF,TGTGCCAGCAGCCAAGAGATGAAGGGAGTAACTAATGAAAAACTGTTTTTT
.,TRBV12-3/TRBV12-4,TRBJ2-3,TRBD2,CASRPLAGSTDTQYF,TGTGCCAGCAGACCGCTAGCGGGGAGCACAGATACGCAGTATTTT
.,TRBV18,TRBJ2-1,.,CASSPSELTYNEQFF,TGTGCCAGCTCACCATCAGAGTTAACCTACAATGAGCAGTTCTTC
.,TRBV20-1,TRBJ2-7,.,CSARAPGSYEQYF,TGCAGTGCTAGGGCCCCTGGATCCTACGAGCAGTACTTC
.,TRBV7-2,TRBJ2-3,TRBD1,CASSSDRITDTQYF,TGTGCCAGCAGCTCGGACAGGATAACAGATACGCAGTATTTT
.,TRBV9,TRBJ2-5,TRBD2,CASSVGRSGGAQETQYF,TGTGCCAGCAGCGTGGGGCGTAGCGGGGGAGCCCAAGAGACCCAGTACTTC
few,TRBV29-1,TRBJ2-1,.,CSARRMRNEQFF,TGCAGCGCGCGAAGGATGAGGAATGAGCAGTTCTTC
once,TRBV18,TRBJ1-2,TRBD1,CASSPRQGALDGYTF,TGTGCCAGCTCACCGAGACAGGGGGCGTTGGATGGCTACACCTTC
once,TRBV14,TRBJ2-3,.,CASSQETGWTDTQYF,TGTGCCAGCAGCCAAGAAACAGGGTGGACAGATACGCAGTATTTT
few,TRBV20-1,TRBJ2-7,TRBD1,CSANRQGVFYEQYF,TGCAGTGCTAATCGACAGGGTGTGTTCTACGAGCAGTACTTC
few,TRBV18,TRBJ2-3,TRBD2,CASSPGISGGQDTQYF,TGTGCCAGCTCACCTGGAATTAGCGGGGGACAAGATACGCAGTATTTT
few,TRBV15,TRBJ1-4,.,CATSRSKGADEKLFF,TGTGCCACCAGCAGGTCCAAAGGGGCCGATGAAAAACTGTTTTTT
.,TRBV5-1,TRBJ1-2,.,CASSLATDSYGYTF,TGCGCCAGCAGTCTCGCAACGGACAGTTATGGCTACACCTTC
.,TRBV20-1,TRBJ2-5,.,CSARSPPGQETQYF,TGCAGTGCTAGAAGTCCCCCGGGACAAGAGACCCAGTACTTC
.,TRBV7-2,TRBJ2-1,.,CASSPRDGDNEQFF,TGTGCCAGCAGCCCCCGGGACGGGGACAATGAGCAGTTCTTC
.,TRBV5-1,TRBJ2-6,.,CASSLKSGLQSGANVLTF,TGCGCCAGCAGCTTGAAATCCGGGCTGCAATCTGGGGCCAACGTCCTGACTTTC
few,TRBV7-9,TRBJ1-2,TRBD1,CASSSSDRVDGYTF,TGTGCCAGCAGCTCCTCGGACAGGGTTGATGGCTACACCTTC
.,TRBV13,TRBJ1-2,.,CASSNRDGTYGYTF,TGTGCCAGCAGCAACCGGGACGGCACCTATGGCTACACCTTC
.,TRBV20-1,TRBJ2-5,TRBD2,CGASGGKFETQYF,TGCGGTGCTAGCGGGGGGAAGTTTGAGACCCAGTACTTC
few,TRBV5-1,TRBJ1-5,TRBD1,CASSLGQGLDQPQHF,TGCGCCAGCAGCTTGGGACAGGGGTTGGATCAGCCCCAGCATTTT
.,TRBV20-1,TRBJ1-1,.,CSAQPRTVMNTEAFF,TGCAGTGCCCAGCCCCGGACAGTCATGAACACTGAAGCTTTCTTT
.,TRBV5-5,TRBJ2-2,TRBD1,CVSSRGQGATGELFF,TGTGTCAGCAGCCGCGGACAGGGTGCCACCGGGGAGCTGTTTTTT
.,TRBV7-2,TRBJ1-3,.,CASSLSGGASGNTIYF,TGTGCCAGCAGCCTCTCGGGGGGGGCCTCTGGAAACACCATATATTTT
.,TRBV4-3,TRBJ2-3,.,CASSQDPLARADTQYF,TGCGCCAGCAGCCAAGATCCCCTAGCGAGGGCAGATACGCAGTATTTT
once,TRBV30,TRBJ2-4,.,CAWSVMWAGVDKNIQYF,TGTGCCTGGAGTGTAATGTGGGCAGGGGTGGACAAAAACATTCAGTACTTC
.,TRBV20-1,TRBJ2-5,.,CSAQAPQTQYF,TGCAGTGCTCAGGCCCCCCAGACCCAGTACTTC
.,TRBV5-1,TRBJ2-5,.,CASSYSTKGETQYF,TGCGCCAGCAGCTATTCAACAAAAGGAGAGACCCAGTACTTC
.,TRBV10-3,TRBJ2-5,.,CAISGTDQETQYF,TGTGCCATCAGTGGAACGGATCAAGAGACCCAGTACTTC
few,TRBV11-3,TRBJ2-7,.,CASSLDGGRTYEQYF,TGTGCCAGCAGCTTAGATGGTGGGCGAACCTACGAGCAGTACTTC
.,TRBV29-1,TRBJ2-1,TRBD1,CSGRRGNEQFF,TGCAGCGGTCGCAGGGGGAATGAGCAGTTCTTC
.,TRBV6-4,TRBJ1-2,.,CASSPEADPSGGYTF,TGTGCCAGCAGCCCCGAGGCAGACCCCTCGGGAGGCTACACCTTC
.,TRBV7-9,TRBJ2-5,.,CASSLDTQETQYF,TGTGCCAGCAGCTTAGACACCCAAGAGACCCAGTACTTC
.,TRBV5-1,TRBJ2-3,.,CASKSVGDTQYF,TGCGCCAGCAAGAGCGTAGGGGATACGCAGTATTTT
.,TRBV5-5,TRBJ2-7,.,CASSLATGYEQYF,TGTGCCAGCAGCTTGGCTACAGGGTACGAGCAGTACTTC
.,TRBV6-5,TRBJ1-1,.,CASRETANTEAFF,TGTGCCAGCAGGGAAACAGCGAACACTGAAGCTTTCTTT
few,TRBV12-5,TRBJ2-5,TRBD2,CASRAGVDETQYF,TGTGCTAGTAGGGCGGGGGTCGATGAGACCCAGTACTTC
.,TRBV29-1,TRBJ2-2,TRBD1,CSVAWDRGGPGELFF,TGCAGCGTTGCCTGGGACAGGGGGGGCCCCGGGGAGCTGTTTTTT
.,TRBV6-5,TRBJ2-2,TRBD2,CASRNGGGTGELFF,TGTGCCAGCAGAAACGGGGGGGGCACCGGGGAGCTGTTTTTT
few,TRBV4-1,TRBJ1-4,TRBD1,CASSPTSGQPYEKLFF,TGCGCCAGCAGCCCAACATCGGGACAGCCCTATGAAAAACTGTTTTTT
.,TRBV6-5,TRBJ1-2,TRBD1,CASSYSSTGDYGYTF,TGTGCCAGCAGTTACTCTTCGACAGGGGACTATGGCTACACCTTC
few,TRBV15,TRBJ2-1,TRBD1,CATSSPGTVYNEQFF,TGTGCCACCAGCAGTCCCGGGACAGTTTACAATGAGCAGTTCTTC
.,TRBV12-3/TRBV12-4,TRBJ1-4,.,CASSLSVLREKLFF,TGTGCCAGCAGTTTGTCCGTTTTGCGAGAAAAACTGTTTTTT
.,TRBV7-2,TRBJ1-6,.,CASSRRGHLGSPLHF,TGTGCCAGCAGCAGGCGGGGACACCTCGGTTCACCCCTCCACTTT
.,TRBV6-2/TRBV6-3,TRBJ2-5,TRBD2,CASSYSPTSGAPSAQYF,TGTGCCAGCAGTTACTCCCCGACTAGCGGGGCCCCTTCGGCCCAGTACTTC
few,TRBV5-1,TRBJ1-2,TRBD1,CASSLGPGQGGGYTF,TGCGCCAGCAGCTTGGGTCCGGGACAGGGTGGCGGCTACACCTTC
.,TRBV29-1,TRBJ2-2,TRBD1,CSAGDRVNTGELFF,TGCAGCGCCGGGGACAGGGTGAACACCGGGGAGCTGTTTTTT
few,TRBV20-1,TRBJ2-5,TRBD2,CSARAHGGSGVLQETQYF,TGCAGTGCTAGAGCCCATGGAGGGAGCGGGGTCCTACAAGAGACCCAGTACTTC
.,TRBV24-1,TRBJ1-4,.,CATSDSGGGATNEKLFF,TGTGCCACCAGTGATTCCGGTGGCGGGGCAACTAATGAAAAACTGTTTTTT
.,TRBV6-6,TRBJ2-5,.,CASSLRYTSGETQYF,TGTGCCAGCAGCCTAAGGTACACCTCCGGAGAGACCCAGTACTTC
few,TRBV2,TRBJ2-5,TRBD2,CASSPGGPSREQYF,TGTGCCAGCAGCCCCGGTGGACCTTCGCGGGAGCAGTACTTC
many,TRBV12-3/TRBV12-4,TRBJ1-2,.,CASSLGEWGYTF,TGTGCCAGCAGTTTAGGGGAGTGGGGCTACACCTTC
.,TRBV5-1,TRBJ2-7,.,CASRDSDSYEQYF,TGCGCCAGTAGGGACTCGGACTCCTACGAGCAGTACTTC
.,TRBV20-1,TRBJ2-7,.,CSARARVRAEDEQYF,TGCAGTGCTAGAGCTCGGGTCAGGGCAGAAGACGAGCAGTACTTC
.,TRBV27,TRBJ1-3,.,CASSLRAAGNTIYF,TGTGCCAGCAGTTTAAGGGCCGCTGGAAACACCATATATTTT
.,TRBV27,TRBJ1-6,.,CASSLWGRDPFSSPLHF,TGTGCCAGCAGTTTATGGGGCAGGGATCCCTTTAGCTCACCCCTCCACTTT